This T cell receptor beta chain derives from a study of blood T cell repertoires in COVID-19 (dated by TCRdb to the early 2020s). Context from the whole study: Collaborator samples came from the United States, Italy and Spain and covered acute and convalescent phases of COVID-19. The prospective study material was composed of cDNA or gDNA derived from T cells, B-cell-depleted T cells, or PBMCs. Deeply sampled blood TCRbeta repertoires from subjects exposed to, actively infected with, or recovered from COVID-19 were included in the dataset. The repertoires were made available in a free public database intended to serve as a resource for research on the immune response to SARS-CoV-2. The samples were drawn from two sources: the first 160 participants of the ongoing ImmuneRACE study, and fewer than 1,500 subjects contributed by 6 global collaborators. Sample metadata almost always included a de-identified subject ID, COVID-19 status, age in years and sex. Where HLA class I and class II types were available, the types were taken from metadata supplied by the sample provider, not from assay-based typing.

The CDR3 numbers 15 residues from cysteine through phenylalanine. The kept DNA is CDR3 alone, 45 bases in frame from the first base. Trimming removed 0 bases from V and 5 bases from J; the gene matches leave 5 bases unexplained. The CDR1 and CDR2 encoded by the germline V gene are MNHEY and SVGAGI. The collaborating institutions used their own protocols to collect whole blood in K2EDTA tubes. For TCRbeta analysis, collaborators shipped samples as frozen whole blood, isolated PBMCs, or DNA extracted from either of those sample types. Overall results and qualifications from the work: The amount of clinical and demographic metadata varied by source and participant and was provided uncurated.

About this clone itself: No cognate antigen has been identified for it. Base qualities are missing; no much larger clone stands one base away.

The immunoSEQ Assay, a bias-controlled multiplex PCR, was used to amplify TCRbeta CDR3 regions from genomic DNA. In the paper's pipeline: Within the assay, amplification of reference gene primers was used to estimate how many nucleated cells each sample contained. Sequence reads were collapsed and filtered to measure the absolute abundance of every unique TCRbeta CDR3 rearrangement. Productive Simpson clonality was computed per sample as the square root of Simpson's diversity index over productive rearrangements. TCRdb limited this immuneACCESS table to in-frame rearrangements with V and J called. A share of clones is missing; checked studies link under half to unresolved V genes, and the rest is unexplained. That table gives V, J and clone size, and the DNA gave D and trimming. The sample records under 100,000 clones, roughly four fifths of which are singletons. 2% to 2.5% of the sample goes to the ten largest clones.

Sequenced sample: peripheral blood. This chain is built from TRBV6-5 and TRBJ1-2; 8 bases in the junction line up with TRBD1. This sequence originates from a woman in her 70s with acute or convalescent COVID-19. CDR3 loop: CASSYSGQGWYGYTF. The nucleotide sequence reads as follows: TGTGCCAGCAGTTACTCCGGACAGGGCTGGTATGGCTACACCTTC.